The TCR beta chain under discussion was sequenced for a study of blood T cell repertoires in COVID-19. In the study overall: Spain, Italy and the United States supplied samples that represented acute and convalescent COVID-19. Sources were T cells, B-cell-depleted T cells, or PBMCs; the material itself was cDNA or gDNA.

This CDR3 has 13 residues. Germline-derived CDR1 and CDR2 are GTSNPN and SVGIG (reference sequence). J gave up 3 bases and V 7 bases, and 8 bases lay outside the gene matches. Authors' data handling: Estimates of nucleated cell counts were drawn from the amplification of reference gene primers. The protocol was immunoSEQ multiplex PCR, while the TCRdb copy is restricted to in-frame clones and leaves out a portion. D and trimming come from the DNA, and the V and J calls and clone size come from that table. The sample gives around 270,000 clones, approximately 90% of which show up once; approximately 4.2% is in the top ten. This clone was observed a few times.

This clonotype originated in a man aged 40-55 years with acute or convalescent COVID-19. The sample was peripheral blood. V gene TRBV30 combines with J gene TRBJ2-7; 8 bases align to TRBD2. CDR3 protein: CASGGALVYEQYF. CDR3 DNA sequence: TGTGCCTCGGGGGGGGCCCTCGTCTACGAGCAGTACTTC.